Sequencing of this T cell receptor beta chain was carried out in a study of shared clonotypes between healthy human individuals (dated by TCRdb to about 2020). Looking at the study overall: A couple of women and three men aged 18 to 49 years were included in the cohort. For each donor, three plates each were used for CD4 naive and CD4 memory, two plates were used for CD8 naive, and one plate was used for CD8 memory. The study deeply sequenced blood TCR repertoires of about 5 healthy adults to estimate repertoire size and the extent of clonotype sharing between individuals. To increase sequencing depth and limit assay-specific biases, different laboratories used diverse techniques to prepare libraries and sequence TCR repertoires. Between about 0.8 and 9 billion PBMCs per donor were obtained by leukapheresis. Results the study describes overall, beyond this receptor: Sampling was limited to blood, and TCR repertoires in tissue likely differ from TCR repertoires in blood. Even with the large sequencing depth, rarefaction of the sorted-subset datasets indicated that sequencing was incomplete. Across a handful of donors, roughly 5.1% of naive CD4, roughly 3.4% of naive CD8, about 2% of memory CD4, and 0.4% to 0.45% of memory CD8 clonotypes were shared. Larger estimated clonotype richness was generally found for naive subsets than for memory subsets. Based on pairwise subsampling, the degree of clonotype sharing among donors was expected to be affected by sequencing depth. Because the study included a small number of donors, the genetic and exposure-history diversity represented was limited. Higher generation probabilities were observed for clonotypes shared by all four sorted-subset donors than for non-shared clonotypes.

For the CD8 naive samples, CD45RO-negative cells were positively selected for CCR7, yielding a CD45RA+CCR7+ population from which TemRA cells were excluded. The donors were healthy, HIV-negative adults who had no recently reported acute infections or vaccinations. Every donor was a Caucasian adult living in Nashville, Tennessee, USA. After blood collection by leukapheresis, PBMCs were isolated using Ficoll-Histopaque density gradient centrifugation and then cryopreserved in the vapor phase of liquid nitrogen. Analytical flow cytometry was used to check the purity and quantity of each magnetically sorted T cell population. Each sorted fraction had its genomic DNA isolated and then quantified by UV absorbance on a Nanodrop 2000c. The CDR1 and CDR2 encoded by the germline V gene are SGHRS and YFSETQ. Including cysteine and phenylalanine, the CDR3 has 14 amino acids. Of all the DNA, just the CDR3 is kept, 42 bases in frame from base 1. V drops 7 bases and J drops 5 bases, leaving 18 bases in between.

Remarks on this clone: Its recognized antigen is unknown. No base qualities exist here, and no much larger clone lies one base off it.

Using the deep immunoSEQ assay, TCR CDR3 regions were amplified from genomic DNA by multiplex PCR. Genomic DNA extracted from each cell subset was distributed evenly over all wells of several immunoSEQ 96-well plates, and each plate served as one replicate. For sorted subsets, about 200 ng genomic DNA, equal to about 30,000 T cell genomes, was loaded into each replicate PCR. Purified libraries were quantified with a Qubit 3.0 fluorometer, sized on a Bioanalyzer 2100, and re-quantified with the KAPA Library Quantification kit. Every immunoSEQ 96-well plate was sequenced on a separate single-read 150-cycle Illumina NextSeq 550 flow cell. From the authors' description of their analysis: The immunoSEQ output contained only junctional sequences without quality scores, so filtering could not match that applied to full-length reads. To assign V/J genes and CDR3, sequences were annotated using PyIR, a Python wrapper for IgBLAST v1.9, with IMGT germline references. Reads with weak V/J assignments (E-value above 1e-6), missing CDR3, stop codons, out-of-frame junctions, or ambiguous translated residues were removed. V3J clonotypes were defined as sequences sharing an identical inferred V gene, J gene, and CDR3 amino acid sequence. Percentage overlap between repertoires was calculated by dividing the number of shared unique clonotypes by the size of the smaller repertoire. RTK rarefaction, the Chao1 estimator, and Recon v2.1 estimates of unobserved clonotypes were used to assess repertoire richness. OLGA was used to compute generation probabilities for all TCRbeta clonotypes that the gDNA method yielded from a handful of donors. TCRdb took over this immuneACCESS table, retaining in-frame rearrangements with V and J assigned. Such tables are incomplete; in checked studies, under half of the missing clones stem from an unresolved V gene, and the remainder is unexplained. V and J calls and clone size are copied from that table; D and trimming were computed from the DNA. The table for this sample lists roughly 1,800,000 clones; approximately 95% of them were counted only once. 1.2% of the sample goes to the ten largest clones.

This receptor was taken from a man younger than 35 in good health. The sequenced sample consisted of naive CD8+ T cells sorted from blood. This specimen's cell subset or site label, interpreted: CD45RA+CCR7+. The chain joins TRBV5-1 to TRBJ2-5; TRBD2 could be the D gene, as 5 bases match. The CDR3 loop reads CASRESGTGETQYF. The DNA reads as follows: TGCGCCAGCCGCGAGTCGGGAACCGGGGAGACCCAGTACTTC. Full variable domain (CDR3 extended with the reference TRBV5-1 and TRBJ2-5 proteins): KAGVTQTPRYLIKTRGQQVTLSCSPISGHRSVSWYQQTPGQGLQFLFEYFSETQRNKGNFPGRFSGRQFSNSRSEMNVSTLELGDSALYLCASRESGTGETQYFGPGTRLLVL.